This is a list of T cell receptor beta chains from one sample in a study of identical twins. TCRdb reprocessed the 5' RACE reads via MiXCR and lists one record per CDR3 protein. The top ten hold approximately 0.96% of the sample, which has 690,000 or so distinct CDR3 sequences, 8% to 9% seen once. The sample was also reused in another study, on yellow fever vaccine responses in identical twins.

Specimen: PBMCs. Receptors originate from a woman in her late teens or twenties in good health. CDR3s leave out the opening cysteine and the closing phenylalanine or tryptophan. The D gene is left open where the match is weak.

>TRBD2|TRBV4-3|TRBJ2-2
ASSRGLGWGELF
>TRBD2|TRBV20-1|TRBJ2-1
SAHGTSGRNEQF
>-|TRBV20-1|TRBJ2-3
SRAGGRTSTDTQY
>TRBD2|TRBV5-1|TRBJ2-7
ASTFESGTNAYEQY
>TRBD1|TRBV30|TRBJ2-7
AWSKDRTGKPYEQY
>-|TRBV7-2|TRBJ2-7
ASSSEAGEEYEQY
>-|TRBV6-1|TRBJ1-1
ASRGTNTEAF
>-|TRBV12-3/TRBV12-4|TRBJ2-7
ASSVGGVTYEQY
>-|TRBV7-8|TRBJ1-5
ASSLAGRAQPQH
>TRBD1|TRBV7-2|TRBJ1-1
ASSILQGANTEAF
>-|TRBV20-1|TRBJ2-5
SARETGLRETQY
>TRBD1|TRBV5-1|TRBJ2-5
ASSNRTGGETQY
>TRBD1|TRBV7-3|TRBJ2-7
ASSLTGQTIEQY
>-|TRBV5-6|TRBJ2-7
ASSRSAIYEQY
>-|TRBV9|TRBJ1-1
ASSVDRVNTEAF
>TRBD1|TRBV5-1|TRBJ1-1
ASTFTGGLRTEAF
>TRBD1|TRBV20-1|TRBJ2-3
SARSRLGTDITDTQY
>TRBD1|TRBV29-1|TRBJ2-1
SVEDRTGVGEQF
>-|TRBV9|TRBJ2-5
ASSGVGGNGETQY
>TRBD1|TRBV29-1|TRBJ2-3
SVDRGQDTQY
>TRBD2|TRBV12-3/TRBV12-4|TRBJ2-7
ASSIGTSVYEQY
>-|TRBV15|TRBJ1-2
ATSRETPGYGYT
>-|TRBV4-3|TRBJ2-1
ASSPYPDYYNEQF
>TRBD2|TRBV5-6|TRBJ2-1
ASTQSGTSGSGEQF
>TRBD1|TRBV7-2|TRBJ2-2
ASRGQQNTGELF
>-|TRBV5-6|TRBJ1-5
ASSLGGFSNQPQH
>-|TRBV30|TRBJ2-7
AWTASEIFSFYEQY
>TRBD1|TRBV12-3/TRBV12-4|TRBJ2-1
ASSPGDRPLRNEQF
>-|TRBV30|TRBJ2-7
ALEDPSYEQY
>TRBD2|TRBV4-3|TRBJ2-4
ASSPRLAGGKKNIQY
>-|TRBV5-1|TRBJ2-7
ASSLVGRPEYEQY
>TRBD2|TRBV28|TRBJ2-3
ASSRGGSGSTDTQY
>TRBD2|TRBV12-3/TRBV12-4|TRBJ2-3
ASSPPSGGANTQY
>-|TRBV14|TRBJ2-3
ASSQDLFGRDTQY
>-|TRBV12-3/TRBV12-4|TRBJ2-5
ASSFARKETQY